The next 20 T cell receptor beta chains were all read from a single sample in a study of T cell repertoires in cytomegalovirus infection. Using its own MiXCR run on the reads, TCRdb lists one record per CDR3 protein. Among about 110,000 distinct CDR3 sequences, 9.5% to 13% were seen once, and the ten largest hold roughly 29%. These receptors have no identified antigens. Sequenced: PBMCs, sequenced either directly or after in vitro stimulation (not recorded which). All receptors come from a human donor in good health (CMV status not recorded). Some clones in this sample may be carry-over from other donors' samples.

This clonotype was seen ten or more times. The V and J genes are TRBV6-1 and TRBJ2-3; D may be TRBD2 (5 bases). The CDR3 is 15 residues long. Germline CDR1 is MNHNS and CDR2 is SASEGT. Trimming took 6 bases from V and 1 from J, leaving 14 bases between them. The CDR3 DNA reads TGTGCCAGCAGGGGATTTCGGGGTCGCACAGATACGCAGTATTTT. As protein: CASRGFRGRTDTQYF.

This chain connects TRBV13 to TRBJ1-3; no definite D call. This CDR3 is built from 17 residues. Germline V gene lookup returns CDR1 PRHDT and CDR2 FYEKMQ (reference sequence). V shed 2 bases and J shed 0 bases, with 14 bases lying between them. The DNA for the CDR3 is TGTGCCAGCAGCTTAAGACCCGCCCCATCCTCTGGAAACACCATATATTTT. It specifies CASSLRPAPSSGNTIYF.

This clonotype was seen many times. The chain carries TRBV4-1 and TRBJ2-3; perhaps TRBD1 as D (6 bases). With 4 bases removed from V and 0 bases from J, the gap between germline ends came to 11 bases. Per germline, CDR1 MGHRA and CDR2 YSYEKL. The CDR3 has 15 residues. CDR3 bases: TGCGCCAGCAGCCTAGACAGGATTAGCACAGATACGCAGTATTTT. Translation: CASSLDRISTDTQYF.

The genes are TRBV6-2 or TRBV6-3 and TRBJ2-1; a weak D match, TRBD1 (5 bases). Germline V lookup: CDR1 MNHEY, CDR2 SVGEGT. Trimming left V 0 bases short and J 2 bases short, with 14 bases between. The CDR3 length is 17 residues. CDR3 sequence: CASSYSAGLRAYNEQFF. The DNA for the CDR3 is TGTGCCAGCAGTTACTCTGCAGGGCTCAGGGCCTACAATGAGCAGTTCTTC.

Ten or more counts support this clonotype. The genes are TRBV28 and TRBJ1-1; 8 bases align to TRBD1. Per the germline V gene, CDR1 is MDHEN and CDR2 is SYDVKM. This CDR3 has 16 residues. V was pared by 1 base and J by 7 bases, with 11 bases of the junction left unmatched. The CDR3: CASSLYPSTGVSEAFF. CDR3 DNA sequence: TGTGCCAGCAGTTTATACCCGTCGACAGGGGTTAGTGAAGCTTTCTTT.

This clonotype was observed at least ten times. V gene TRBV7-2 combines with J gene TRBJ2-5; 10 bases line up with TRBD2. The V gene end was trimmed by 0 bases and the J gene end by 3 bases; junction bases not matched to a gene: 4. Germline values: CDR1 SGHTA, CDR2 FQGNSA. This CDR3 has 16 residues. CDR3 region: CASSLARLAGEETQYF. The CDR3 nucleotides read TGTGCCAGCAGCTTAGCGCGGCTAGCGGGAGAAGAGACCCAGTACTTC.

In its sample, this clonotype was seen a few times. The chain combines TRBV24-1 with TRBJ1-1, with D possibly being TRBD1 (5 bases). CDR3 length equals 13 residues. Germline V CDR1 and CDR2: KGHDR, SFDVKD. The V gene lost 7 bases and the J gene lost 1 base, with 9 bases spanning the gap. CDR3 nucleotides: TGTGCCACCAGCTTCACAGGGAACACTGAAGCTTTCTTT. Protein sequence: CATSFTGNTEAFF.

This clonotype occurred many times. The genes are TRBV7-9 and TRBJ1-4, with TRBD1 identical over 7 bases. Trimming cost V 5 bases and J 8 bases; bases outside gene matches: 8. CDR3 length equals 14 residues. Germline V gene sequence: CDR1 SEHNR, CDR2 FQNEAQ (reference sequence). CDR3 coding DNA: TGTGCCAGCAGCCTACCAGACAGGGCCGAAAAACTGTTTTTT. This gives the protein CASSLPDRAEKLFF.

The table lists this clonotype with a few counts. The rearrangement joins TRBV7-2 to TRBJ2-1; 9 bases align to TRBD2. The CDR3 spans 17 residues. Germline loops: CDR1 SGHTA, CDR2 FQGNSA. Trimming at V came to 1 base and at J to 7 bases, leaving 11 bases not matched to a gene. CDR3 in DNA: TGTGCCAGCAGCTTAGGGATTAGCGGGAGTTCCCCGAATGAGCAGTTCTTC. Its protein is CASSLGISGSSPNEQFF.

At least ten counts were recorded for this clonotype. The V gene is TRBV11-3, the J gene TRBJ2-3; 8 nucleotides match TRBD2. From germline, CDR1 is SGHNT and CDR2 YENEEA. J lost 7 bases, V lost 0 bases, and 12 bases had no gene match. CDR3 length: 17 residues. The CDR3 region has the DNA TGTGCCAGCAGCTTAGATGTTAACGGGAGGGGAGGAAATACGCAGTATTTT. Its protein is CASSLDVNGRGGNTQYF.

This clonotype was counted only a few times. The rearrangement joins TRBV11-2 to TRBJ2-5; TRBD2 aligns across 9 bases. V dropped 4 bases and J dropped 2; count of bases not matched to a gene: 8. Germline V gives CDR1 SGHAT, CDR2 FQNNGV. The CDR3 spans 16 residues. The CDR3 bases are TGTGCCAGCAGCTATGGTAGCGGGAGCCTTCAAGAGACCCAGTACTTC. Translated: CASSYGSGSLQETQYF.

The rearrangement uses TRBV19 and TRBJ2-5, with D perhaps being TRBD1 or TRBD2 (6 bases each). Germline V CDR1 and CDR2: LNHDA, SQIVND (reference sequence). The CDR3 contains 15 residues. V lost 1 base, J lost 5 bases, and 14 bases lay in between. The CDR3 DNA sequence: TGTGCCAGTAGTATAGTCCGGGGGCGACGGGAGACCCAGTACTTC. Protein: CASSIVRGRRETQYF.

Points on this clonotype: Just one base apart from a much larger clone, this may be a read error. The chain couples TRBV7-9 to TRBJ1-1, with D tentatively TRBD1 (6 bases). The CDR3 sequence is 12 residues long. The germline V gene has CDR1 SEHNR and CDR2 FQNEAQ (reference sequence). CDR3 coding DNA: TGTGCCAACAGCTTCAGGGGTGCTGAAGCTTTCTTT. Protein product: CANSFRGAEAFF.

The table lists this clonotype with a few counts. The chain has TRBV20-1 and TRBJ2-1; D gene unclear. CDR3 length: 15 amino acids. Per the germline V gene, CDR1 is DFQATT and CDR2 is SNEGSKA (reference sequence). V was cut by 3 bases and J by 1 base, with 13 bases left in between. CDR3 sequence: CSARGLAESYNEQFF. For the CDR3, the DNA is TGCAGTGCTAGGGGTCTGGCGGAGTCCTACAATGAGCAGTTCTTC.

This clonotype was found a few times. This chain links TRBV7-6 with TRBJ2-5; 7 bases map to TRBD2. In germline, CDR1 is SGHVS, CDR2 FNYEAQ. The ends lost 5 bases at V and 4 bases at J; junction bases unmatched: 16. The CDR3 contains 17 residues. Here the CDR3 DNA reads TGTGCCAGCAGCGTAGACACCGGGACCCCGGGGGGAGAGACCCAGTACTTC. This gives the protein CASSVDTGTPGGETQYF.

This clonotype was recorded a few times. The J gene is TRBJ2-5, the V gene TRBV6-9, with 8 bases fitting TRBD2. CDR1 and CDR2 (germline): MNHGY, SVAAGI. CDR3 length equals 19 residues. With 2 bases clipped from V and 3 bases from J, the junction kept 17 bases outside the gene matches. CDR3 in amino acids: CASSYGLARITYTKETQYF. CDR3 coding DNA: TGTGCCAGCAGTTATGGACTAGCTCGGATTACTTACACAAAAGAGACCCAGTACTTC.

This clonotype has a count of ten or more. This chain links TRBV11-2 with TRBJ2-7, with D tentatively TRBD2 (6 bases). There are 13 residues in the CDR3. With 8 bases removed from V and 2 bases from J, the gap between germline ends came to 13 bases. Looked up from germline, CDR1 is SGHAT and CDR2 is FQNNGV. The CDR3 region is CASALALPYEQYV. CDR3 bases: TGTGCCAGCGCCCTAGCGCTTCCCTACGAGCAGTACGTC.

The chain is built from TRBV10-3 and TRBJ2-7; D could derive from TRBD1 or TRBD2 (5 bases each). Germline lookup yields CDR1 ENHRY and CDR2 SYGVKD. Trimming stripped 3 bases from V and 0 bases from J, with 15 bases between. The CDR3 is 16 amino acids. The CDR3 nucleotides read TGTGCCATCAGTGACCAAGAGGGGCAGGGCTCCTACGAGCAGTACTTC. This translates into CAISDQEGQGSYEQYF.

The chain is built from TRBV7-9 and TRBJ1-2; a possible D gene is TRBD1 (6 bases). CDR1 SEHNR and CDR2 FQNEAQ come from the germline V gene (reference sequence). This CDR3 spans 15 amino acids. V lost 3 bases and J lost 5, with 16 bases in between. CDR3 bases: TGTGCCAGCAGCTTGGCAGGGGACCGCAGTTATGGCTACACCTTC. This translates into CASSLAGDRSYGYTF.

This clonotype was counted a few times. This chain links TRBV15 with TRBJ2-1; 8 bases line up with TRBD1. Germline V gene lookup returns CDR1 LNHNV and CDR2 YYDKDF (reference sequence). This CDR3 has 15 amino acids. The trim removed 5 bases at V and 2 bases at J, leaving 5 bases unmatched. CDR3 sequence reads: CATSQDRGTYNEQFF. CDR3 nucleotide sequence: TGTGCCACCAGCCAAGACAGGGGAACCTACAATGAGCAGTTCTTC.